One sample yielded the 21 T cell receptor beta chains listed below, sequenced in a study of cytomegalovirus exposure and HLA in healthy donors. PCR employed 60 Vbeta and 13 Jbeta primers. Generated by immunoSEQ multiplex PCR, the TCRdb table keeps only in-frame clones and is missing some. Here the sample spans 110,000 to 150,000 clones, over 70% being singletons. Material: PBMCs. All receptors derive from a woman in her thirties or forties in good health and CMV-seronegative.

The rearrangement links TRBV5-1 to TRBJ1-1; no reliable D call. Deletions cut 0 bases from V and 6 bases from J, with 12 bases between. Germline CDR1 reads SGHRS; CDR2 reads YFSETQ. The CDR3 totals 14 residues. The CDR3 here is CASSLDWLVAEAFF. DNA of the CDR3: TGCGCCAGCAGCTTGGATTGGTTAGTGGCTGAAGCTTTCTTT.

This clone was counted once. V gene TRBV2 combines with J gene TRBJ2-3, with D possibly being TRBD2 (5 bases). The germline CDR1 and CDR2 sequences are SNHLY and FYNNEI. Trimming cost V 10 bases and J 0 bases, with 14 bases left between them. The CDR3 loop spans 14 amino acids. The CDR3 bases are TGTGCCACCCTACTAGGTCCTAGCACAGATACGCAGTATTTT. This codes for CATLLGPSTDTQYF.

Here the CDR3 DNA reads TGCGCCAGCAGCCATACTAGCGGGGGGGCCGGAGAGACCCAGTACTTC. Its translation is CASSHTSGGAGETQYF. This chain links TRBV4-1 with TRBJ2-5; TRBD2 matches 13 bases. The CDR3 runs 16 residues. In germline, CDR1 is MGHRA, CDR2 YSYEKL. V lost 3 bases and J lost 4; bases outside the gene matches: 5.

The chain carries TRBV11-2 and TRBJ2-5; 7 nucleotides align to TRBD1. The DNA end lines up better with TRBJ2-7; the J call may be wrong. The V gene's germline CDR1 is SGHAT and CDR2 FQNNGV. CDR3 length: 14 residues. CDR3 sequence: CASSSNRGFYEQYF. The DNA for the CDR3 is TGTGCCAGCAGCTCTAACAGGGGTTTCTACGAGCAGTACTTC.

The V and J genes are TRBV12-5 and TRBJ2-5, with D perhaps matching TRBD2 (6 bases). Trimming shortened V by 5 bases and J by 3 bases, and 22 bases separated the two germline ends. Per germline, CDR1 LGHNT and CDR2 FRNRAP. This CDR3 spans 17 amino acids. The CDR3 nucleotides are TGTGCTAGTGGTCCCTTGGACGAGGGACTTCCGAAAGAGACCCAGTACTTC. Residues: CASGPLDEGLPKETQYF.

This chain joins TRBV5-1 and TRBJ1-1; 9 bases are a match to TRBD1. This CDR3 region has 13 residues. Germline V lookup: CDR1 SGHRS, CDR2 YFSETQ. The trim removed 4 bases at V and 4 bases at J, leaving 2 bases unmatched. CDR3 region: CASSQTGGTEAFF. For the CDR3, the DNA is TGCGCCAGCAGCCAGACAGGGGGCACTGAAGCTTTCTTT.

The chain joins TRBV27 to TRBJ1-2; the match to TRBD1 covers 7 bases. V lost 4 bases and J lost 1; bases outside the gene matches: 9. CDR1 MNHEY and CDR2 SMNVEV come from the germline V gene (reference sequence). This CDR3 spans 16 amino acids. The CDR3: CASSYGPQGINYGYTF. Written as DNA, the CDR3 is TGTGCCAGCAGTTACGGACCACAGGGGATTAACTATGGCTACACCTTC.

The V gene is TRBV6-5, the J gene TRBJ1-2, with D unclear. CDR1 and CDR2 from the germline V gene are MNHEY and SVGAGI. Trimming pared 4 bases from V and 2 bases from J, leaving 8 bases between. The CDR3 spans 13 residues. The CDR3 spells CASSSLMNYGYTF. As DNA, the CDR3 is TGTGCCAGCAGTTCCTTAATGAACTATGGCTACACCTTC.

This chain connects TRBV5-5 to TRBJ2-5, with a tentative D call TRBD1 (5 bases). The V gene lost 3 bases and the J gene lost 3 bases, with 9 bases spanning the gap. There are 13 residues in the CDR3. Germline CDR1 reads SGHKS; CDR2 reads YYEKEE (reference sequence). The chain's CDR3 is CASSYDSEETQYF. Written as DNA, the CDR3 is TGTGCCAGCAGCTATGACAGTGAAGAGACCCAGTACTTC.

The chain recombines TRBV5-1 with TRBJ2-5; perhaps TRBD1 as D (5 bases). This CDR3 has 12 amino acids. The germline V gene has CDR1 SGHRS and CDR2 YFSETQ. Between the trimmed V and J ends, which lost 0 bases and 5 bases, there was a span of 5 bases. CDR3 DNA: TGCGCCAGCAGCTTGGAGGGGGAGACCCAGTACTTC. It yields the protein CASSLEGETQYF.

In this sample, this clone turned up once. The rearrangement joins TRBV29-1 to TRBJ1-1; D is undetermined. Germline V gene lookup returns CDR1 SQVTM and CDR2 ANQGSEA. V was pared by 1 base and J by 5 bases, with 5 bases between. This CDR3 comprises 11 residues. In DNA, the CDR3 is TGCAGCGTTGAAGCAGCGACTGAAGCTTTCTTT. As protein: CSVEAATEAFF.

DNA for the CDR3: TGTGCCAGCAGTGGTGGGGCAGGAGGGGCCTACGAGCAGTACTTC. This gives the protein CASSGGAGGAYEQYF. This rearrangement joins TRBV28 to TRBJ2-7; weak D call: TRBD2 (6 bases). Looked up from germline, CDR1 is MDHEN and CDR2 is SYDVKM. V was shortened by 5 bases and J by 2 bases, with 16 bases between the two germline ends. The length of the CDR3 is 15 residues.

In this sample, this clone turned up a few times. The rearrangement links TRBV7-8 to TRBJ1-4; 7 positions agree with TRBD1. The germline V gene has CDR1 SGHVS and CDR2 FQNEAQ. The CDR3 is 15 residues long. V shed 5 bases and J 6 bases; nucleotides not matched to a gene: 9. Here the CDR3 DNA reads TGTGCCAGCAGCGACGACAGGGAGTATCATGAAAAACTGTTTTTT. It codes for CASSDDREYHEKLFF.

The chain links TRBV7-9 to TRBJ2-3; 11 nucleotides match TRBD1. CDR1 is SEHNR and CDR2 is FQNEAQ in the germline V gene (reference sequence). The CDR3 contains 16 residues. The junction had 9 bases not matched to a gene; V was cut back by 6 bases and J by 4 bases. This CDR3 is CASRPLGQGVADTQYF. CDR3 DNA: TGTGCCAGCAGACCCTTGGGACAGGGGGTCGCAGATACGCAGTATTTT. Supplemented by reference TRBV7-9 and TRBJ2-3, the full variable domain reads DTGVSQNPRHKITKRGQNVTFRCDPISEHNRLYWYRQTLGQGPEFLTYFQNEAQLEKSRLLSDRFSAERPKGSFSTLEIQRTEQGDSAMYLCASRPLGQGVADTQYFGPGTRLTVL.

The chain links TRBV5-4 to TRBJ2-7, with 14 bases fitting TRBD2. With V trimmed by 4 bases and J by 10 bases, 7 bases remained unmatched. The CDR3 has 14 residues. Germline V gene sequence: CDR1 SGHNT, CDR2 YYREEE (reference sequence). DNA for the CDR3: TGTGCCAGCAGCCTCTCAGGACTAGCGGGAGGACAGTACTTC. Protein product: CASSLSGLAGGQYF.

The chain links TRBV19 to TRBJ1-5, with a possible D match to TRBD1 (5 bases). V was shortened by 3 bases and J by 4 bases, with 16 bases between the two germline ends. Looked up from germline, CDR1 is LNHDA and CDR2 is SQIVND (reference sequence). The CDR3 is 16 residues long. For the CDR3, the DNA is TGTGCCAGTAGTATTGTCAGGGAGGTAAGGAATCAGCCCCAGCATTTT. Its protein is CASSIVREVRNQPQHF.

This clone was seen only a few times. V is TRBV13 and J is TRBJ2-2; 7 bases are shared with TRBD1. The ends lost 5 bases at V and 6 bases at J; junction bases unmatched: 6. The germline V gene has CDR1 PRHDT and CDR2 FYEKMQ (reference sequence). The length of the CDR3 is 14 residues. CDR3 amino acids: CASSVPGTAGELFF. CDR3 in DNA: TGTGCCAGCAGCGTACCCGGGACAGCCGGGGAGCTGTTTTTT.

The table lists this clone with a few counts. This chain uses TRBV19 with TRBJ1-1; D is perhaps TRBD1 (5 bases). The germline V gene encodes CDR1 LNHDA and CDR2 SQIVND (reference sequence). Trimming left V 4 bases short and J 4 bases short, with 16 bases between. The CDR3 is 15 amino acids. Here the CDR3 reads CASSTPGPGGTEAFF. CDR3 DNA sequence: TGTGCCAGTAGTACTCCGGGACCGGGGGGCACTGAAGCTTTCTTT.

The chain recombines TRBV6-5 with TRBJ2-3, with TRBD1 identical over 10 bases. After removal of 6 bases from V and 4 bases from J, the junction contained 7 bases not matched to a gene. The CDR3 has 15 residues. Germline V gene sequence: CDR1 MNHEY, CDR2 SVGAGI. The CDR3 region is CASRAGTGAADTQYF. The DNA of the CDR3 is TGTGCCAGCAGAGCCGGGACAGGGGCGGCAGATACGCAGTATTTT.

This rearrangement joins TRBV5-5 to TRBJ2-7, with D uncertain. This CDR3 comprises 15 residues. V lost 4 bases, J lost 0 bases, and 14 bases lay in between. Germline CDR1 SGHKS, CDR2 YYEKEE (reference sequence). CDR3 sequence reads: CASSPHLPSSYEQYF. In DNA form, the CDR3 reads TGTGCCAGCAGCCCGCATTTGCCCAGCTCCTACGAGCAGTACTTC.

The CDR3 loop is CASNLQGGNTEAFF. CDR3 coding DNA: TGTGCCAGCAACCTACAGGGGGGAAACACTGAAGCTTTCTTT. The V gene is TRBV2, the J gene TRBJ1-1; 8 bases agree with TRBD1. J gave up 2 bases and V 7 bases, and 6 bases lay outside the gene matches. Germline CDR1 is SNHLY and CDR2 is FYNNEI. This CDR3 region has 14 residues. The full variable domain, its missing parts supplied by reference TRBV2 and TRBJ1-1, is EPEVTQTPSHQVTQMGQEVILRCVPISNHLYFYWYRQILGQKVEFLVSFYNNEISEKSEIFDDQFSVERPDGSNFTLKIRSTKLEDSAMYFCASNLQGGNTEAFFGQGTRLTVV.